These 8 T cell receptor beta chains came from one sample sequenced in a study of shared clonotypes between healthy human individuals. Terminally differentiated effector memory CD45RA+ cells were left out of the naive CD8 fraction, which was CD45RO-negative and positively selected for CCR7. Clones were sequenced by immunoSEQ multiplex PCR, and TCRdb holds only the in-frame ones, with some missing. The data hold about 1,800,000 clones, with roughly 95% observed a single time. The sample comprised naive CD8+ T cells sorted from blood. The receptors here all came from a man aged 18 to 30 in good health.

This chain connects TRBV5-1 to TRBJ2-1; the D gene is possibly TRBD1 (6 bases). The germline V gene encodes CDR1 SGHRS and CDR2 YFSETQ. This CDR3 is built from 14 residues. Trimming removed 4 bases at V and 5 bases at J, with 13 bases between. CDR3 DNA sequence: TGCGCCAGCAGCCCAGGGTACAGGGACAATGAGCAGTTCTTC. It is translated as CASSPGYRDNEQFF.

The V and J genes are TRBV28 and TRBJ2-4; D call uncertain. Germline-derived CDR1 and CDR2 are MDHEN and SYDVKM. V was cut by 6 bases and J by 14 bases, with 17 bases left in between. This CDR3 has 12 residues. CDR3 in amino acids: CASSRLTRPEYF. The CDR3 DNA follows: TGTGCCAGCAGCCGACTGACACGGCCCGAGTACTTC.

For this clone: Other DNA sequences in the sample encode the same CDR3. The genes are TRBV5-6 and TRBJ2-7; D is uncertain. In germline, CDR1 is SGHDT, CDR2 YYEEEE. The CDR3 extends over 12 amino acids. The germline V and J ends were trimmed by 0 bases and 5 bases, with 6 bases remaining between them. The CDR3 coding sequence is TGTGCCAGCAGCTTGGGGGTGGACGAGCAGTACTTC. This encodes CASSLGVDEQYF.

The chain carries TRBV4-3 and TRBJ2-6; TRBD1 matches 10 bases. The CDR3 length is 18 residues. Germline V lookup: CDR1 LGHNA, CDR2 YSLEER. The V segment lost 3 bases and the J segment 0 bases; nucleotides outside the gene matches: 5. The CDR3 nucleotides read TGCGCCAGCAGCCAGGACAGGGGGACCCTCTCTGGGGCCAACGTCCTGACTTTC. It yields the protein CASSQDRGTLSGANVLTF.

This clone was recorded only once. V is TRBV6-5 and J is TRBJ2-7, with TRBD1 identical over 9 bases. The CDR3 has 15 residues. From germline, CDR1 is MNHEY and CDR2 SVGAGI. Unmatched junction bases numbered 11, after V lost 6 bases and J lost 5 bases. This chain's CDR3 is CASRPYRGLPNEQYF. CDR3 sequence (DNA): TGTGCCAGCAGGCCATACAGGGGGCTTCCCAACGAGCAGTACTTC.

The chain carries TRBV7-9 and TRBJ1-1; TRBD1 agrees at 9 bases. Losses at the gene ends were 2 bases for V and 3 bases for J; bases not matched to a gene: 4. CDR1 is SEHNR, CDR2 FQNEAQ, per germline (reference sequence). The CDR3 is 15 residues long. In nucleotides, the CDR3 is TGTGCCAGCAGCTTAAACAGGGGGCTGGACACTGAAGCTTTCTTT. Its protein is CASSLNRGLDTEAFF. Filled out from reference TRBV7-9 and TRBJ1-1, the complete variable domain reads DTGVSQNPRHKITKRGQNVTFRCDPISEHNRLYWYRQTLGQGPEFLTYFQNEAQLEKSRLLSDRFSAERPKGSFSTLEIQRTEQGDSAMYLCASSLNRGLDTEAFFGQGTRLTVV.

V and J are TRBV29-1 and TRBJ1-1; D unresolved. Germline CDR1 and CDR2: SQVTM and ANQGSEA. The CDR3 consists of 12 residues. The germline V and J ends were trimmed by 0 bases and 14 bases, with 16 bases remaining between them. In DNA form, the CDR3 reads TGCAGCGTTGAAGAGGACGCCCCAGAGGAGTTCTTT. Amino acids: CSVEEDAPEEFF.

On this clone: The identical CDR3 is also encoded by other nucleotide sequences in the sample. The CDR3 reads CASSLSGGSYEQYF. The CDR3 DNA is TGTGCCAGCAGTTTATCGGGGGGGTCCTACGAGCAGTACTTC. V and J are TRBV27 and TRBJ2-7, with 7 bases aligning to TRBD2. CDR1 and CDR2 from the germline V gene are MNHEY and SMNVEV (reference sequence). This CDR3 spans 14 amino acids. With 0 bases clipped from V and 1 base from J, the junction kept 0 bases outside the gene matches.